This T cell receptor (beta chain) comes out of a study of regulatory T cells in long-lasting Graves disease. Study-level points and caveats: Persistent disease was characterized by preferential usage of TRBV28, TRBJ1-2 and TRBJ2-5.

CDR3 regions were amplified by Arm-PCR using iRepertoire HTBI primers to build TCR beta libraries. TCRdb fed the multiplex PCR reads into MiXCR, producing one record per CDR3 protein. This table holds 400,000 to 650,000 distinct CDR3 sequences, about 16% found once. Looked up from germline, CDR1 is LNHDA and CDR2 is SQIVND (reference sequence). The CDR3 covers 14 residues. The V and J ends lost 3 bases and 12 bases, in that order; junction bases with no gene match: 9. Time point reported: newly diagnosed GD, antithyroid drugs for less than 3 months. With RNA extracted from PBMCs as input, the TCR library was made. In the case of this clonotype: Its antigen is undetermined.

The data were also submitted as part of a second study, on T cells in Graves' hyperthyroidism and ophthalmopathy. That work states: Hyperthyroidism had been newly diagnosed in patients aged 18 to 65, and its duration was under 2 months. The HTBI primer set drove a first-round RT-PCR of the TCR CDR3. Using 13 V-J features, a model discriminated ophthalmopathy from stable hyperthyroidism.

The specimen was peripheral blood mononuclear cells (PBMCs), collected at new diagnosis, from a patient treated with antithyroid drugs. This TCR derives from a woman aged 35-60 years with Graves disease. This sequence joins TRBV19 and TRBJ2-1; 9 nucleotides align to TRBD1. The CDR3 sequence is CASSMRDREQGQFF. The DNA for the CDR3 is TGTGCCAGTAGTATGAGGGACAGGGAACAAGGGCAGTTCTTC.